The clone carrying this T cell receptor beta chain was seen a handful of times. Its antigen remains unidentified. This sample was included in a study of cytomegalovirus exposure and HLA in healthy donors. Study-wide results and limits: It was reported that the classifier diagnosed cytomegalovirus status with high specificity and sensitivity in both the original and validation cohorts.

In the PCR, 60 Vbeta and 13 Jbeta primers were used. Method: immunoSEQ multiplex PCR; TCRdb's copy keeps in-frame clones and lacks some. The repertoire includes approximately 160,000 clones, about four fifths of them detected once, and 4.8% sits in the top ten. Trimming at V came to 5 bases and at J to 2 bases, leaving 3 bases not matched to a gene. Looked up from germline, CDR1 is MNHEY and CDR2 is SVGAGI. This CDR3 is built from 15 residues. The J gene is TRBJ2-1, the V gene TRBV6-5; 10 nucleotides match TRBD2. The origin of this receptor is a girl aged 10-17 years in good health and CMV-seropositive. Sequenced: PBMCs. The CDR3 region is CASSITSGAYNEQFF. The DNA of the CDR3 is TGTGCCAGCAGTATTACTAGCGGGGCCTACAATGAGCAGTTCTTC.